The sequence of this T cell receptor (beta chain) was determined in a study of metastatic and nonmetastatic thyroid tumors. Study-wide background: Samples came from malignant and benign thyroid patients, and repertoires were compared across blood and tumor or nodule tissue.

Before thyroid surgery, none of the patients had received any treatment. In the authors' workflow: The authors used CDR3 differences across clinicopathological groups to build a distant-metastasis classifier for papillary thyroid cancer. With MiXCR, TCRdb reprocessed the PCR reads. These V and J calls originate from TCRdb's pipeline instead of the authors' own analysis. Of around 15,000 clones in the sample, about 28% were seen once. Trimming left V 1 base short and J 10 bases short, with 19 bases between. This CDR3 region has 14 residues. From germline, CDR1 is DFQATT and CDR2 SNEGSKA (reference sequence).

The TCR sequence derives from a female donor with papillary thyroid cancer or a benign thyroid nodule (not recorded which). Some clones in this sample may be carry-over from other donors' samples. The sample was tumor tissue. The chain uses TRBV20-1 and TRBJ1-1; D possibly corresponds to TRBD1 (6 bases). The CDR3 bases are TGCAGTGCTAGAGGCGGGGGGCGGACCCCTGGAGCTTTCTTT. Residues: CSARGGGRTPGAFF.